The entry below describes one T cell receptor (beta chain). The data originate from a study of blood T cell repertoires in COVID-19. Study-wide background: COVID-19 samples collected from the United States, Italy and Spain covered acute and convalescent phases.

J lost 7 bases, V lost 2 bases, and 9 bases had no gene match. This CDR3 has 15 residues. Germline CDR1 reads SGHRS; CDR2 reads YFSETQ. Enrolled during active infection, Seattle patients were then followed longitudinally. Original methodology: Nucleated cell number was recorded as an estimate derived from reference gene primer amplification. TCRdb's copy holds only in-frame clones and misses some; the assay was immunoSEQ multiplex PCR. The DNA gave D and trimming, while V, J and clone size come from that table. The sample holds around 440,000 clones, about 91% seen once. This clonotype was sampled from a woman aged 45-65 years with COVID-19, enrolled during active disease. What was sequenced was peripheral blood. The chain joins TRBV5-1 to TRBJ2-4, with TRBD2 matching 7 bases. The CDR3 nucleotides are TGCGCCAGCAGCTTAACGGGGGGAGACGGGAACATTCAGTACTTC. Translating gives CASSLTGGDGNIQYF.